These T cell receptor beta chains were read from a single sample in a study of cytomegalovirus exposure and HLA in healthy donors. Measured with immunoSEQ multiplex PCR; TCRdb has only the in-frame clones, and not every one. The sample includes some 200,000 clones, more than 65% of them seen just once. The source material was PBMCs. The receptors shown here come from a woman aged 25 to 39 in good health and CMV-seronegative. CDR3s include the opening cysteine and the closing phenylalanine or tryptophan. Each record gives: J gene, V gene, clone size, D gene, CDR3 DNA, CDR3 protein. The D gene is left open where the match is weak. Size values are once, few and many counts, or a class for expanded clones, and some rows have none.

TRBJ1-2 TRBV5-4 . TRBD1 TGTGCCAGCAGCTTAGAGACAGGGTATGGCTACACCTTC CASSLETGYGYTF
TRBJ2-7 TRBV7-8 . . TGTGCCAGCAGCTTAGGTCGACGAGGGGGTAGGTCTTGGGAGCAGTACTTC CASSLGRRGGRSWEQYF
TRBJ2-1 TRBV29-1 few TRBD2 TGCAGCGTTGAGACCTACCAGCGGGGGAGGCTCAATGAGCAGTTCTTC CSVETYQRGRLNEQFF
TRBJ2-3 TRBV15 . TRBD1 TGTGCCACCAGCAGAGATTCCACAGGGGCAGATACGCAGTATTTT CATSRDSTGADTQYF
TRBJ2-3 TRBV2 . . TGTGCCAGCAGTGAAACCCGGGACTCCCCCGCCACAGATACGCAGTATTTT CASSETRDSPATDTQYF
TRBJ1-2 TRBV19 . TRBD1 TGTGCCAGTAGTATGATCCCTATCAGACAGGGCTATGGCTACACCTTC CASSMIPIRQGYGYTF
TRBJ2-1 TRBV7-3 . TRBD2 TGTGCCAGCAGCTTAAATCCTAGGCTAGCGGGAGGGGACAATGAGCAGTTCTTC CASSLNPRLAGGDNEQFF
TRBJ1-1 TRBV4-3 . . TGCGCCAGCAGCCAGGGGCGGGGCGACACTGAAGCTTTCTTT CASSQGRGDTEAFF
TRBJ1-2 TRBV4-3 . TRBD1 TGCGCCAGCAGCGTAGACAGGGGGATTAGGTTGGGCTACACCTTC CASSVDRGIRLGYTF
TRBJ1-2 TRBV4-3 once TRBD1 TGCGCCAGCAGCCGCAACCGACCGACAGGGGGCGTATATGGCTACACCTTC CASSRNRPTGGVYGYTF
TRBJ1-1 TRBV5-1 . . TGCGCCAGCAGCTTGGGTCAGCCCAGGGGAAACACTGAAGCTTTCTTT CASSLGQPRGNTEAFF